What follows are 27 T cell receptor beta chains derived from one specimen sequenced in a study of T cells after yellow fever vaccination. One entry per CDR3 protein results from TCRdb running MiXCR on the 5' RACE reads. The profile shows approximately 180,000 distinct CDR3 sequences, approximately 6.2% of them singletons. The starting material was CD4+ T cells sorted from PBMCs, obtained on the day of the first yellow fever vaccination. The origin of the receptors is a young man who received the YFV17D yellow fever vaccine.

This clonotype was recorded many times. CDR3 loop: CASSPEWGFIQYF. The CDR3 DNA follows: TGCGCCAGCAGCCCCGAATGGGGGTTCATTCAGTACTTC. This chain uses TRBV4-3 with TRBJ2-4; possibly TRBD1 or TRBD2 for D (5 bases each). Germline-derived CDR1 and CDR2 are LGHNA and YSLEER. With 4 bases removed from V and 9 bases from J, the gap between germline ends came to 13 bases. The CDR3 sequence is 13 residues long.

This clonotype showed up just a few times. The V and J genes are TRBV6-1 and TRBJ2-2; D is perhaps TRBD1 (7 bases). V gave up 5 bases and J gave up 4 bases, with 20 bases separating them. Germline V gene sequence: CDR1 MNHNS, CDR2 SASEGT. CDR3 size: 17 residues. CDR3 coding DNA: TGTGCCAGCAGTCAAGGGCCTTGGCAGGGGGGCACCGGGGAGCTGTTTTTT. Residues: CASSQGPWQGGTGELFF.

This clonotype was detected many times. The chain couples TRBV5-1 to TRBJ1-5, with 10 bases matching TRBD1. The CDR3 has 15 amino acids. Germline values: CDR1 SGHRS, CDR2 YFSETQ. J lost 7 bases, V lost 4 bases, and 8 bases had no gene match. CDR3: CASSPGTGVTQPQHF. The DNA for the CDR3 is TGCGCCAGCAGCCCGGGGACAGGGGTTACGCAGCCCCAGCATTTT.

As to this clonotype: An end of the junction does not agree with germline; a read error may underlie this. This rearrangement joins TRBV3-1 to TRBJ1-2; 8 bases are shared with TRBD1. Germline-derived CDR1 and CDR2 are LGHDT and YNNKEL (reference sequence). There are 17 residues in the CDR3. This chain's CDR3 is CATSQAGGFSSNYGYTF. DNA for the CDR3: TGTGCCACCAGCCAGGCAGGGGGCTTCTCCTCTAACTATGGCTACACCTTC.

This clonotype showed up many times. This chain links TRBV12-3 or TRBV12-4 with TRBJ2-5; D not resolved. There are 12 residues in the CDR3. Deletions cut 2 bases from V and 4 bases from J, with 5 bases between. The CDR3 nucleotides are TGTGCCAGCAGTTTATCGGTAGAGACCCAGTACTTC. Translated, it gives CASSLSVETQYF.

This clonotype came up many times. The chain has TRBV2 and TRBJ2-3, with D perhaps matching TRBD2 (7 bases). Germline CDR1 is SNHLY and CDR2 is FYNNEI. This CDR3 has 15 amino acids. V lost 9 bases to trimming and J lost 3 bases, with 19 bases between them. CDR3 protein: CARRTGGPDTDTQYF. In nucleotides, the CDR3 is TGTGCCAGAAGGACGGGGGGCCCTGATACAGATACGCAGTATTTT. Drawing the rest from reference TRBV2 and TRBJ2-3, the complete variable domain is EPEVTQTPSHQVTQMGQEVILRCVPISNHLYFYWYRQILGQKVEFLVSFYNNEISEKSEIFDDQFSVERPDGSNFTLKIRSTKLEDSAMYFCARRTGGPDTDTQYFGPGTRLTVL.

This clonotype was observed at least ten times. The gene calls are TRBV7-9 and TRBJ2-1; D is undetermined. The germline V and J ends were trimmed by 5 bases and 8 bases, with 13 bases remaining between them. The germline gives CDR1 SEHNR, CDR2 FQNEAQ (reference sequence). This CDR3 spans 13 amino acids. CDR3 DNA sequence: TGTGCCAGCAGCCCGCGAGCTGCGCATGAGCAGTTCTTC. Encoded protein: CASSPRAAHEQFF.

This clonotype was found many times. The rearrangement joins TRBV12-3 or TRBV12-4 to TRBJ2-1; no definite D call. V was trimmed by 6 bases and J by 11 bases, leaving 8 bases between them. The CDR3 is 10 amino acids. CDR3 in DNA: TGTGCCAGCAGATCAGGACAGCAGTTCTTC. As protein: CASRSGQQFF.

At least ten counts were recorded for this clonotype. The gene calls are TRBV29-1 and TRBJ2-5, with D possibly TRBD1 on 5 matching bases. The germline V and J ends were trimmed by 5 bases and 4 bases, with 8 bases remaining between them. Germline CDR1 SQVTM, CDR2 ANQGSEA. The length of the CDR3 is 11 residues. DNA for the CDR3: TGCAGCGTTTATCAGGGAGAGACCCAGTACTTC. Translated, it gives CSVYQGETQYF.

Note on this clonotype: This may be a read error, as it is one base from a much larger clone. The chain uses TRBV20-1 and TRBJ2-1; perhaps TRBD2 as D (5 bases). The CDR3 sequence is 13 residues long. Germline lookup yields CDR1 DFQATT and CDR2 SNEGSKA (reference sequence). V lost 4 bases and J 6 bases, leaving 13 bases between the germline ends. CDR3 protein: CSAIGGLSNEQFF. CDR3 DNA: TGCAGTGCTATAGGAGGCCTGTCCAATGAGCAGTTCTTC.

In this sample, this clonotype turned up a few times. The chain links TRBV7-8 to TRBJ1-6; D ambiguous. V lost 5 bases, J lost 8 bases, and 7 bases lay in between. The CDR3 runs 12 residues. Germline V gene data show CDR1 as SGHVS and CDR2 as FQNEAQ. The CDR3 protein is CASSPHDSPLHF. CDR3 nucleotides: TGTGCCAGCAGCCCACACGATTCACCCCTCCACTTT.

This clonotype came up many times. This chain uses TRBV6-1 with TRBJ2-7; D uncertain. Germline values: CDR1 MNHNS, CDR2 SASEGT. The V and J ends lost 6 bases and 2 bases respectively, with 11 bases between them. The CDR3 has 13 amino acids. CDR3 sequence: CASSMNAPYEQYF. The CDR3 DNA follows: TGTGCCAGCAGCATGAATGCGCCCTACGAGCAGTACTTC.

A remark on this clonotype: This sequence may be a read error, since a much larger clone differs from it by one base. This sequence joins TRBV11-3 and TRBJ1-1; maybe TRBD1 (6 bases). The CDR3 length is 13 residues. V was cut by 4 bases and J by 7 bases, with 13 bases left in between. Germline CDR1 is SGHNT and CDR2 is YENEEA. This CDR3 reads CASSSRQEHEAFF. The DNA for the CDR3 is TGTGCCAGCAGCTCCAGACAGGAACATGAAGCTTTCTTT.

This clonotype was counted at least ten times. The V call is TRBV7-8, the J call TRBJ1-4, with 11 bases aligning to TRBD1. J lost 7 bases, V lost 0 bases, and 1 base had no gene match. The CDR3 runs to 15 residues. Germline CDR1 is SGHVS and CDR2 is FQNEAQ. CDR3 loop: CASSLAGTGGEKLFF. Here the CDR3 DNA reads TGTGCCAGCAGCTTAGCGGGGACAGGGGGTGAAAAACTGTTTTTT.

This clonotype was observed a few times. The chain joins TRBV5-1 to TRBJ1-6; maybe TRBD1 (5 bases). Trimming removed 4 bases from V and 7 bases from J, with 15 bases in between. Germline CDR1 SGHRS, CDR2 YFSETQ. The CDR3 is 15 amino acids. CDR3 coding DNA: TGCGCCAGCAGCCCCGGCTGGGACGGAAATTCACCCCTCCACTTT. Its translation is CASSPGWDGNSPLHF.

This clonotype has only a few counts. The chain links TRBV9 to TRBJ1-6; possible D gene TRBD1, 5 bases. Per the germline V gene, CDR1 is SGDLS and CDR2 is YYNGEE. The germline V and J ends were trimmed by 2 bases and 5 bases, with 5 bases remaining between them. The CDR3 consists of 13 residues. CDR3 coding DNA: TGTGCCAGCAGCGTGGGGGATAATTCACCCCTCCACTTT. It specifies CASSVGDNSPLHF.

The chain combines TRBV5-5 with TRBJ2-3; the D is unclear. V was pared by 9 bases and J by 1 base, with 18 bases between. Germline assignment: CDR1 SGHKS and CDR2 YYEKEE (reference sequence). The CDR3 loop spans 15 amino acids. CDR3 sequence (DNA): TGTGCCATGAGTCCTGGGCTCCTCCGCACAGATACGCAGTATTTT. Translating it yields CAMSPGLLRTDTQYF.

The chain carries TRBV10-1 and TRBJ2-4, with D tentatively TRBD2 (6 bases). This CDR3 is built from 13 residues. Germline CDR1 is WNHNN and CDR2 is SYGVQD (reference sequence). Trimming took off 2 bases at V and 9 bases at J, with 11 bases between the two ends. The DNA for the CDR3 is TGCGCCAGCAGTGAGGACGCGGGACGCATTCAGTACTTC. This sequence encodes CASSEDAGRIQYF.

The chain recombines TRBV5-1 with TRBJ2-3, with D hard to call. The ends were cut back, 6 bases at V and 4 bases at J, with 15 bases in the middle. Looked up from germline, CDR1 is SGHRS and CDR2 is YFSETQ. CDR3 length equals 14 residues. The CDR3 region is CASTNGSRPDTQYF. CDR3 in DNA: TGCGCCAGCACTAATGGATCCCGCCCAGATACGCAGTATTTT.

This clonotype was found many times. The rearrangement links TRBV14 to TRBJ2-2, with 7 bases identical to TRBD1. Germline trimming cut 3 bases from V and 7 bases from J; bases unmatched to any gene: 11. The CDR3 is 16 amino acids. CDR1 is SGHDN, CDR2 FVKESK, per germline. The CDR3 is CASSHDRNRGVGELFF. The CDR3 nucleotides read TGTGCCAGCAGCCACGATCGGAACAGGGGTGTCGGGGAGCTGTTTTTT.

This clonotype was recorded many times. The gene calls are TRBV4-3 and TRBJ2-3, with D perhaps matching TRBD1 or TRBD2 (5 bases each). This CDR3 comprises 17 residues. Germline V gene lookup returns CDR1 LGHNA and CDR2 YSLEER. Trimming removed 0 bases from V and 1 base from J, with 14 bases in between. The CDR3 protein is CASSQDWDGGGTDTQYF. In DNA, the CDR3 is TGCGCCAGCAGCCAAGATTGGGACGGCGGAGGCACAGATACGCAGTATTTT.

Many counts were recorded for this clonotype. The V call is TRBV6-5, the J call TRBJ2-4, with 10 bases lining up with TRBD2. Germline lookup yields CDR1 MNHEY and CDR2 SVGAGI. With 4 bases clipped from V and 6 bases from J, the junction kept 6 bases outside the gene matches. The CDR3 length is 15 residues. The CDR3 region is CASSSPRLAGNIQYF. CDR3 in DNA: TGTGCCAGCAGTTCTCCCAGACTAGCGGGAAACATTCAGTACTTC.

This clonotype was picked up a small number of times. The J gene is TRBJ2-5, the V gene TRBV20-1; 8 nucleotides agree with TRBD2. The CDR3 consists of 13 residues. With 6 bases clipped from V and 2 bases from J, the junction kept 5 bases outside the gene matches. CDR1 and CDR2 (germline): DFQATT, SNEGSKA (reference sequence). This CDR3 is CSAAIAGQETQYF. The CDR3 DNA sequence: TGCAGTGCGGCCATAGCGGGGCAAGAGACCCAGTACTTC.

Remarks on this clonotype: A read error may explain this, as a much larger clone is one base away. V and J are TRBV27 and TRBJ2-7, with a weak D call TRBD1 (5 bases). This CDR3 comprises 15 residues. Germline V CDR1 and CDR2: MNHEY, SMNVEV (reference sequence). V was pared by 2 bases and J by 4 bases, with 15 bases between. CDR3 nucleotide sequence: TGTGCCAGCAGTTTAAGGGGCCGGCTTGTTTACGAGCAGTACTTC. Translation gives CASSLRGRLVYEQYF.

This clonotype has just a few counts. This rearrangement joins TRBV18 to TRBJ1-5; D gene uncertain. The CDR3 covers 14 residues. Looked up from germline, CDR1 is KGHSH and CDR2 is LQKENI. V was trimmed by 6 bases and J by 3 bases, leaving 12 bases between them. The CDR3 coding sequence is TGTGCCAGCTCTTCGACGGAGGTCAATCAGCCCCAGCATTTT. It specifies CASSSTEVNQPQHF.

V gene TRBV24-1 combines with J gene TRBJ2-3; possibly TRBD1 for D (5 bases). The germline V gene has CDR1 KGHDR and CDR2 SFDVKD. This CDR3 region has 14 residues. Trimming removed 7 bases from V and 0 bases from J, with 10 bases in between. CDR3 sequence (DNA): TGTGCCACCAGAGGGGCCAGGAGCACAGATACGCAGTATTTT. Amino acids: CATRGARSTDTQYF.

V is TRBV5-1 and J is TRBJ1-3; 12 nucleotides agree with TRBD1. V shed 4 bases, J shed 4 bases, and the junction held 3 bases outside the gene matches. CDR1 is SGHRS, CDR2 YFSETQ, per germline. CDR3 length: 15 amino acids. Here the CDR3 DNA reads TGCGCCAGCAGCCGGGACAGGGGGCTCGGAAACACCATATATTTT. Translating gives CASSRDRGLGNTIYF.